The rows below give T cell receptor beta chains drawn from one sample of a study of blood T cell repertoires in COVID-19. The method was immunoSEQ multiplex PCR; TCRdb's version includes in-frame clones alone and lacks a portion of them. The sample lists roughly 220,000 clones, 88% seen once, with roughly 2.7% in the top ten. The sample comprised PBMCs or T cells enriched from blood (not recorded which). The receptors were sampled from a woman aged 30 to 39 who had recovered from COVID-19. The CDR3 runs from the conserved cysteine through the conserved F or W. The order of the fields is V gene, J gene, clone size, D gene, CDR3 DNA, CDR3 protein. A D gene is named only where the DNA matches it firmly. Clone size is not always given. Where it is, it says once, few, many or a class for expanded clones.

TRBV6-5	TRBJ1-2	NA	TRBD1	TGTGCCAGCAGTTACTCGGGGACAGGGAATGGCTACACCTTC	CASSYSGTGNGYTF
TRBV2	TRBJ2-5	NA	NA	TGTGCCAGCAGTGATGGGCAAAACCAAGAGACCCAGTACTTC	CASSDGQNQETQYF
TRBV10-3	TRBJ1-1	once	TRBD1	TGTGCCATCAGTGATCCGACAGGGGTGAACACTGAAGCTTTCTTT	CAISDPTGVNTEAFF
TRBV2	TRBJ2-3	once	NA	TGTGCCAGCAGGAGGTACGTGGGGGCGTCGTCCACAGATACGCAGTATTTT	CASRRYVGASSTDTQYF
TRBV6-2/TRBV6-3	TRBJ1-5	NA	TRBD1	TGTGCCAGCAGTTACGCCCGGGACAGGGTCCATCAGCCCCAGCATTTT	CASSYARDRVHQPQHF
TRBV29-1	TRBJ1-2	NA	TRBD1	TGCAGCGTTGCCGGGGACAGGGGAAACTATGGCTACACCTTC	CSVAGDRGNYGYTF
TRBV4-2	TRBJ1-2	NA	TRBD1	TGTGCCAGCAGCCAAGGACAGGGGTATGGCTACACCTTC	CASSQGQGYGYTF
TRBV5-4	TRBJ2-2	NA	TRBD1	TGTGCCAGCAGCAGAGGACAGGCGAACACCGGGGAGCTGTTTTTT	CASSRGQANTGELFF
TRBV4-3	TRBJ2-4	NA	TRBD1	TGCGCCAGCAGCCACATGACAGGGGGCCTAAACATTCAGTACTTC	CASSHMTGGLNIQYF
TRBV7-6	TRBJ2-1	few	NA	TGTGCCAGCAGCTTAGCGGGGGGTTACTACAATGAGCAGTTCTTC	CASSLAGGYYNEQFF
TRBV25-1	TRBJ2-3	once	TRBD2	TGTGCCAGCAGTTCGCTAGCGGGGGGGCCCCCAGATACGCAGTATTTT	CASSSLAGGPPDTQYF
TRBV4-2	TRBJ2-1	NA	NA	TGTGCCAGCAGCCAAGTTTTACTATCAGGGGGGCACTACAATGAGCAGTTCTTC	CASSQVLLSGGHYNEQFF
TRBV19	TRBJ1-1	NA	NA	TGTGCCAGTAGTATGGGGGGCACTGAAGCTTTCTTT	CASSMGGTEAFF
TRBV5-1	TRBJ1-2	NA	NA	TGCGCCAGCAGCGCCCTCGAGGGTTACTATGGCTACACCTTC	CASSALEGYYGYTF
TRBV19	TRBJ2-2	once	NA	TGTGCCAGTAGCCCAGGGGATACGAACACCGGGGAGCTGTTTTTT	CASSPGDTNTGELFF
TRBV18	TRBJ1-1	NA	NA	TGTGCCAGCTCACCTCTTAGGGGTGAAGCTTTCTTT	CASSPLRGEAFF
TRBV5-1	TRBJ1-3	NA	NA	TGCGCCAGCAGCTTCGACATGACGGGAAACACCATATATTTT	CASSFDMTGNTIYF
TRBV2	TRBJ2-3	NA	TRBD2	TGTGCCAGCAGTGAAACCGAGCGGGGGCTCACAGATACGCAGTATTTT	CASSETERGLTDTQYF
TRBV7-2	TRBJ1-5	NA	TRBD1	TGTGCCAGCAGCTCGACAGGGTGGGGGCAGCCCCAGCATTTT	CASSSTGWGQPQHF
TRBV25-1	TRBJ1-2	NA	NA	TGTGCCAGCAGTGAAGCCCGCGGACAAAACTATGGCTACACCTTC	CASSEARGQNYGYTF
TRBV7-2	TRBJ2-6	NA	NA	TGTGCCAGCAGCGTACAAACAGGGTCTGGGGCCAACGTCCTGACTTTC	CASSVQTGSGANVLTF
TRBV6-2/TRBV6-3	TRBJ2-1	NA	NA	TGTGCCAGCAGTTGGGACACCTACAATGAGCAGTTCTTC	CASSWDTYNEQFF
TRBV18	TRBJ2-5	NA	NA	TGTGCCAGCGCGTATTCCGGGACAACGCAAGAGACCCAGTACTTC	CASAYSGTTQETQYF
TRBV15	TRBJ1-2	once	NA	TGTGCCACCAGCAGCCCTGGCGTCGAGGACTATGGCTACACCTTC	CATSSPGVEDYGYTF
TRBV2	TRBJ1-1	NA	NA	TGTGCCAGCAGTGAAGCCCCAGGGTTGAACACTGAAGCTTTCTTT	CASSEAPGLNTEAFF
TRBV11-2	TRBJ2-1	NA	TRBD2	TGTGCCAGCAGCTTATGGGGACTAGCGGGGGGGCCAGGTCGAAATGAGCAGTTCTTC	CASSLWGLAGGPGRNEQFF
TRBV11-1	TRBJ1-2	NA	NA	TGTGCCAGCAGCTTAAGCTGGTCGGATGGCTACACCTTC	CASSLSWSDGYTF
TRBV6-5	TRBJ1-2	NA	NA	TGTGCCAGCAGGGCGACAGGCGGCGTGAGAGGCTACACCTTC	CASRATGGVRGYTF
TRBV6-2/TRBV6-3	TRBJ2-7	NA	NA	TGTGCCAGCAGTGCAATAGTTTCGGGCGAGCAGTACTTC	CASSAIVSGEQYF
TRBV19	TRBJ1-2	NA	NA	TGTGCCACGTCATTTTCGGGGGGCTACACCTTC	CATSFSGGYTF
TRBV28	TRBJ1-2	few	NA	TGTGCCAGCAGTTTATATCTAGGGGCGGAGGGGATGGCATCCTATGGCTACACCTTC	CASSLYLGAEGMASYGYTF
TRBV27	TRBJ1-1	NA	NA	TGTGCCAGCAGTTTACGCGGGAACACTGAAGCTTTCTTT	CASSLRGNTEAFF
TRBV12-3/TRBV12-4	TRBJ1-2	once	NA	TGTGCCAGCAGTCAGGACAGAAACTATGGCTACACCTTC	CASSQDRNYGYTF
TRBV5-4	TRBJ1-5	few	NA	TGTGCCAGCAGCCAAGACAGGCTTCAGCCCCAGCATTTT	CASSQDRLQPQHF
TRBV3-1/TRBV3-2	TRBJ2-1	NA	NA	TGTGCCAGCAGCCAAGTCATCGGGGATGGAAATGAGCAGTTCTTC	CASSQVIGDGNEQFF
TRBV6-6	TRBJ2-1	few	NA	TGTGCCAGCAGTTACCCCAGGGGTAGCTCCTACAATGAGCAGTTCTTC	CASSYPRGSSYNEQFF
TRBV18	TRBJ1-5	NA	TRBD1	TGTGCCAGCTCAGAACGGACAGGCGCTGGTAGCAATCAGCCCCAGCATTTT	CASSERTGAGSNQPQHF
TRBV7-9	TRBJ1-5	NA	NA	TGTGCCAGCAGCACAACAGGGAACAATCAGCCCCAGCATTTT	CASSTTGNNQPQHF
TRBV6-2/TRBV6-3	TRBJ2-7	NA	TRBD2	TGTGCCAGCAGTTACCCTCGACTAGCGGGGGGCTACGAGCAGTACTTC	CASSYPRLAGGYEQYF
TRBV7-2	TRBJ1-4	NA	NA	TGTGCCAGCAGTGGTAGCCCAACTAATGAAAAACTGTTTTTT	CASSGSPTNEKLFF
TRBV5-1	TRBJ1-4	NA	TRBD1	TGCGCCAGCAGCCTGGGGACAGGAGGCGAAAAACTGTTTTTT	CASSLGTGGEKLFF
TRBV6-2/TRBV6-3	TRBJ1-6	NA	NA	TGTGCCAGCAGTTACGCGGGGTTATTTAATTCACCCCTCCACTTT	CASSYAGLFNSPLHF
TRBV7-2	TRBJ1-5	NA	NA	TGTGCCAGCAGCTTAAACCGGGGGGATCAGCCCCAGCATTTT	CASSLNRGDQPQHF
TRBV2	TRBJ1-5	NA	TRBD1	TGTGCCAGCAGTAAGGGGACAGGTGTTATACCCCAGCATTTT	CASSKGTGVIPQHF
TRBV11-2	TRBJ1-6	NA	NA	TGTGCCAGCAGCTTTGGACAGACGAGCTCCTATAATTCACCCCTCCACTTT	CASSFGQTSSYNSPLHF
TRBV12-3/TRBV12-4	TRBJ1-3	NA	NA	TGTGCCAGCAGTCTCTATCGTAACACCATATATTTT	CASSLYRNTIYF
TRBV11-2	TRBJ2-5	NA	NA	TGTGCCAGCAGTCGAGGAGAGACCCAGTACTTC	CASSRGETQYF
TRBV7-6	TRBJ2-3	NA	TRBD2	TGTGCCAGCAGCTCCCGAGGGCTAGCGGGGGGGGCACTGCAGTATTTT	CASSSRGLAGGALQYF
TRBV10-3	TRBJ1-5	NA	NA	TGTGCCATCAGTGGTGGGGCAGGGAATCAGCCCCAGCATTTT	CAISGGAGNQPQHF
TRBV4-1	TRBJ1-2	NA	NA	TGCGCCAGCAGCCAAGTGGGAGGGGTCTATGGCTACACCTTC	CASSQVGGVYGYTF
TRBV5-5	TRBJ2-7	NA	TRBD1	TGTGCCAGCAGTTCCGGGACAGGGACCGACGAGCAGTACTTC	CASSSGTGTDEQYF
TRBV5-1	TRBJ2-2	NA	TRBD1	TGCGCCAGCAGCCTGGACAGGGTCGAAACCGGGGAGCTGTTTTTT	CASSLDRVETGELFF
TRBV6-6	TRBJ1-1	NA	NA	TGTGCCAGCACCCAGGGGAAAGCTTTCTTT	CASTQGKAFF
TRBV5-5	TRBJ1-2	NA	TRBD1	TGTGCCAGCAGCTTGGTGAGGACAGGGGATATTAACTATGGCTACACCTTC	CASSLVRTGDINYGYTF
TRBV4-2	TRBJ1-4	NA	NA	TGTGCCAGCAGCCCCTTCGGGGAAAAACTGTTTTTT	CASSPFGEKLFF
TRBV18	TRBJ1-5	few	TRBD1	TGTGCCAGCTCACTACAGGGGTGGAGTCAGCCCCAGCATTTT	CASSLQGWSQPQHF
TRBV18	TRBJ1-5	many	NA	TGTGCCAGCTCACCACAGGGGAGCAATCAGCCCCAGCATTTT	CASSPQGSNQPQHF
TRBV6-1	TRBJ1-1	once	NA	TGTGCCAGCAGTGAAGGCGGGTACTCTGAAGCTTTCTTT	CASSEGGYSEAFF
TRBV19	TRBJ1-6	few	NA	TGTGCCAGTAGTATGACGGGAATTACCTATAATTCACCCCTCCACTTT	CASSMTGITYNSPLHF
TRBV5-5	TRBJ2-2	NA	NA	TGTGCCAGCAGCCGCATGTTCGGGGTCCCCGGGGAGCTGTTTTTT	CASSRMFGVPGELFF